The entry below gives a single TCR beta chain sequence along with its context. These data come from a study of blood T cell repertoires in COVID-19. Turning to the study itself: Donors in the United States, Italy and Spain gave samples during acute or convalescent COVID-19. PBMCs, B-cell-depleted T cells, or T cells were the source of the cDNA or gDNA that made up the material.

CDR3 length: 11 amino acids. Trimming took 6 bases from V and 9 from J, leaving 9 bases between them. Germline lookup yields CDR1 MNHEY and CDR2 SVGAGI. As processed by the authors: The assay estimated nucleated cells by amplifying reference gene primers. Generated by immunoSEQ multiplex PCR, the TCRdb table keeps only in-frame clones and is missing some. V and J calls and clone size are copied from that table; D and trimming were computed from the DNA. The data contain approximately 150,000 clones, around four fifths of them singletons. This chain joins TRBV6-5 and TRBJ2-1; D remains unclear. The TCR sequence derives from a woman older than 75 with acute or convalescent COVID-19. The sequencing sample was made of peripheral blood. The CDR3 bases are TGTGCCAGCAGAGTTTTGGCTGAGCAGTTCTTC. This sequence encodes CASRVLAEQFF.